The 21 T cell receptor beta chains given below trace back to one sample, sequenced in a study of CD8 T cells in ankylosing spondylitis. TCRdb recomputed calls from the 5' RACE reads with MiXCR, one row per CDR3 protein. The sample includes more than 150,000 distinct CDR3 sequences, roughly 13% of them seen just once. Material for sequencing was blood, either unsorted or a sorted T cell fraction (not recorded which). These receptors all come from a male donor with ankylosing spondylitis or in good health (not recorded which).

This clonotype was counted between two and nine times. This sequence joins TRBV2 and TRBJ2-7, with 8 bases matching TRBD1. The CDR3 loop spans 14 amino acids. CDR1 and CDR2 (germline): SNHLY, FYNNEI. Trimming cost V 5 bases and J 6 bases; bases outside gene matches: 9. The CDR3 region has the DNA TGTGCCAGCAGTTATTCGCAGGGGGCACGCGAGCAGTACTTC. Amino acid sequence: CASSYSQGAREQYF.

The table lists this clonotype with a few counts. The rearrangement links TRBV27 to TRBJ2-3; D is undetermined. This CDR3 spans 14 amino acids. The germline gives CDR1 MNHEY, CDR2 SMNVEV (reference sequence). V was shortened by 2 bases and J by 6 bases, with 12 bases between the two germline ends. The CDR3, as DNA: TGTGCCAGCAGTTTAAAGGTTGGCTACGATACGCAGTATTTT. It yields the protein CASSLKVGYDTQYF.

This clonotype came up many times. The rearrangement uses TRBV10-3 and TRBJ2-3; no clear D gene. The V end lost 0 bases, the J end lost 4 bases, and 11 bases lay between the germline ends. CDR3 length: 15 amino acids. CDR1 and CDR2 (germline): ENHRY, SYGVKD. DNA for the CDR3: TGTGCCATCAGTGAGTCCGAGCTCCGAGCAGATACGCAGTATTTT. The encoded protein is CAISESELRADTQYF.

The chain joins TRBV9 to TRBJ2-5; D possibly corresponds to TRBD1 (6 bases). CDR1 and CDR2 from the germline V gene are SGDLS and YYNGEE. V shed 1 base and J shed 0 bases, with 16 bases lying between them. The CDR3 has 17 residues. The CDR3 here is CASSVKGDTSYQETQYF. The CDR3 DNA reads as TGTGCCAGCAGCGTAAAAGGGGACACCTCGTACCAAGAGACCCAGTACTTC.

This clonotype was detected only a few times. V and J are TRBV28 and TRBJ1-2; TRBD1 matches at 8 bases. The CDR3 extends over 14 amino acids. In germline, CDR1 is MDHEN, CDR2 SYDVKM. Germline trimming cut 6 bases from V and 8 bases from J; bases unmatched to any gene: 11. This chain's CDR3 is CASSLLRTGRGYTF. CDR3 coding DNA: TGTGCCAGCAGCCTTCTCCGGACAGGGCGAGGCTACACCTTC.

This clonotype showed up just a few times. This chain joins TRBV10-3 and TRBJ2-3; the match to TRBD2 covers 14 bases. V shed 7 bases, J shed 0 bases, and the junction held 9 bases outside the gene matches. CDR1 is ENHRY and CDR2 is SYGVKD in the germline V gene. This CDR3 is built from 18 residues. The CDR3 DNA is TGTGCCATCACCGAGGCGGGACTAGCGGGAGAAAGCACAGATACGCAGTATTTT. Translating gives CAITEAGLAGESTDTQYF.

Only a few counts were recorded for this clonotype. The rearrangement joins TRBV27 to TRBJ2-5; TRBD1 matches at 8 bases. The J segment lost 5 bases and the V segment lost 5 bases, leaving 7 bases of the junction unmatched. Germline CDR1 MNHEY, CDR2 SMNVEV (reference sequence). The CDR3 has 14 residues. The CDR3 loop is CASSPQGAHETQYF. CDR3 bases: TGTGCCAGCAGTCCTCAGGGGGCCCACGAGACCCAGTACTTC.

V gene TRBV3-1 combines with J gene TRBJ2-1; 14 nucleotides align to TRBD2. V was pared by 1 base and J by 9 bases, with 8 bases of the junction left unmatched. Germline V lookup: CDR1 LGHDT, CDR2 YNNKEL (reference sequence). This CDR3 contains 17 residues. CDR3 sequence (DNA): TGTGCCAGCAGCCAAGGCGGGAGACTAGCGGGGGGGAGTGAGCAGTTCTTC. Protein: CASSQGGRLAGGSEQFF.

This clonotype came up a few times. The rearrangement links TRBV20-1 to TRBJ2-2, with D hard to call. Germline lookup yields CDR1 DFQATT and CDR2 SNEGSKA (reference sequence). The CDR3 consists of 13 residues. V shed 3 bases and J shed 3 bases, with 8 bases lying between them. The chain's CDR3 is CSARRHDTGELFF. The CDR3 coding sequence is TGCAGTGCTAGGAGGCATGACACCGGGGAGCTGTTTTTT.

The chain links TRBV20-1 to TRBJ2-5, with D hard to call. The germline V gene encodes CDR1 DFQATT and CDR2 SNEGSKA (reference sequence). V shed 3 bases and J shed 2 bases, with 7 bases lying between them. The CDR3 is made up of 12 amino acids. CDR3 residues: CSASAVQETQYF. As DNA, the CDR3 is TGCAGTGCTAGCGCCGTTCAAGAGACCCAGTACTTC.

The sample holds a few counts of this clonotype. The chain couples TRBV29-1 to TRBJ2-7; possibly TRBD2 for D (5 bases). Trimming stripped 6 bases from V and 9 bases from J, with 15 bases between. This CDR3 has 11 amino acids. In germline, CDR1 is SQVTM, CDR2 ANQGSEA. CDR3 sequence (DNA): TGCAGCGTGGAAACTAGTCTCAGGCAGTACTTC. As protein: CSVETSLRQYF.

A few counts support this clonotype. The chain employs TRBV6-6 and TRBJ2-3; D unclear. The CDR3 is made up of 12 amino acids. Germline-derived CDR1 and CDR2 are MNHNY and SVGAGI (reference sequence). V was cut by 7 bases and J by 0 bases, with 5 bases left in between. CDR3 loop: CASTASTDTQYF. In nucleotides, the CDR3 is TGTGCCAGCACTGCTAGCACAGATACGCAGTATTTT.

This clonotype showed up many times. CDR3 nucleotides: TGTGCCAGCAGTTCAGACATCACAGGGTACGAGCAGTACTTC. This translates into CASSSDITGYEQYF. The chain combines TRBV27 with TRBJ2-7, with D perhaps TRBD1 (6 bases). This CDR3 is 14 amino acids long. The germline CDR1 and CDR2 sequences are MNHEY and SMNVEV (reference sequence). V lost 4 bases, J lost 4 bases, and 14 bases lay in between.

This clonotype was seen only a few times. The rearrangement uses TRBV6-2 or TRBV6-3 and TRBJ2-7, with 11 bases matching TRBD2. Germline CDR1 is MNHEY and CDR2 is SVGEGT. V gave up 2 bases and J gave up 3 bases; unmatched junction bases: 3. The CDR3 is 15 amino acids. CDR3 nucleotide sequence: TGTGCCAGCAGTTACAGACTAGCGGGGCTCTACGAGCAGTACTTC. Translation gives CASSYRLAGLYEQYF.

This clonotype came up many times. This chain connects TRBV7-8 to TRBJ2-7; 7 bases line up with TRBD1. Per the germline V gene, CDR1 is SGHVS and CDR2 is FQNEAQ. With 2 bases clipped from V and 5 bases from J, the junction kept 9 bases outside the gene matches. The CDR3 runs 15 residues. The CDR3, as DNA: TGTGCCAGCAGCTTAAACAGAAAGGGGGCCGACGAGCAGTACTTC. This encodes CASSLNRKGADEQYF.

This clonotype was seen a handful of times. The J gene is TRBJ2-7, the V gene TRBV4-2; D may match TRBD1 or TRBD2 (5 bases each). This CDR3 is built from 16 residues. Germline CDR1 reads LGHNA; CDR2 reads YNFKEQ. V lost 0 bases to trimming and J lost 4 bases, with 16 bases between them. The CDR3 here is CASSQDGTRTVYEQYF. CDR3 nucleotide sequence: TGTGCCAGCAGCCAAGATGGGACGCGAACGGTTTACGAGCAGTACTTC.

The chain recombines TRBV19 with TRBJ1-1; D gene unclear. The CDR3 spans 13 residues. V lost 8 bases and J 1 base, leaving 11 bases between the germline ends. Germline assignment: CDR1 LNHDA and CDR2 SQIVND (reference sequence). CDR3 sequence: CASPPPGNTEAFF. The CDR3 nucleotides read TGTGCCAGTCCCCCACCCGGGAACACTGAAGCTTTCTTT.

In this sample, this clonotype turned up a few times. The J gene is TRBJ2-7, the V gene TRBV25-1; the match to TRBD1 covers 7 bases. The CDR3 loop spans 15 amino acids. CDR1 MGHDK and CDR2 SYGVNS come from the germline V gene. V dropped 0 bases and J dropped 0; count of bases not matched to a gene: 2. The CDR3 bases are TGTGCCAGCAGTGAATATCGACAGGGCTCCTACGAGCAGTACTTC. It encodes CASSEYRQGSYEQYF.

J is TRBJ2-7 and V is TRBV11-2; perhaps TRBD2 as D (5 bases). Trimming pared 1 base from V and 4 bases from J, leaving 11 bases between. Per the germline V gene, CDR1 is SGHAT and CDR2 is FQNNGV. The CDR3 totals 14 residues. CDR3 coding DNA: TGTGCCAGCAGCTTAGGTGGGAGTCAGTACGAGCAGTACTTC. It specifies CASSLGGSQYEQYF.

The V call is TRBV20-1, the J call TRBJ1-2; 8 bases map to TRBD1. Germline trimming cut 3 bases from V and 6 bases from J; bases unmatched to any gene: 6. CDR1 and CDR2 (germline): DFQATT, SNEGSKA (reference sequence). This CDR3 is 13 amino acids long. CDR3 amino acids: CSASDRGDDGYTF. The CDR3 DNA reads TGCAGTGCTAGCGACAGGGGTGACGATGGCTACACCTTC.

This clonotype occurred a few times. This chain uses TRBV24-1 with TRBJ2-5, with 7 nucleotides matching TRBD1. Germline loops: CDR1 KGHDR, CDR2 SFDVKD. V shed 3 bases, J shed 5 bases, and the junction held 11 bases outside the gene matches. The CDR3 has 16 amino acids. The CDR3 sequence is CATSDALTGKCETQYF. Here the CDR3 DNA reads TGTGCCACCAGTGATGCCTTGACAGGGAAATGTGAGACCCAGTACTTC.